The 31 T cell receptor beta chains presented below share a single source sample, sequenced in a study of identical twins. TCRdb reprocessed the 5' RACE reads with MiXCR, giving one entry per CDR3 protein. The top ten hold more than 1.5% of the sample, which has about 200,000 distinct CDR3 sequences, roughly 7.5% seen once. The same data also contributed to another study, on yellow fever vaccine responses in identical twins.

The sequencing input was memory (CD45RO+) T cells sorted from blood. The source of these receptors is a woman aged 18-35 years in good health.

This clonotype showed up many times. CDR3 protein: CSVHRAGETQYF. The CDR3 DNA sequence: TGCAGCGTCCACAGGGCGGGGGAGACCCAGTACTTC. The chain joins TRBV29-1 to TRBJ2-5, with D perhaps TRBD1 or TRBD2 (6 bases each). Germline lookup yields CDR1 SQVTM and CDR2 ANQGSEA. The CDR3 consists of 12 residues. The V gene lost 6 bases and the J gene lost 5 bases, with 13 bases spanning the gap.

The chain recombines TRBV19 with TRBJ2-6; D gene unclear. Trimming took off 6 bases at V and 0 bases at J, with 9 bases between the two ends. Germline loops: CDR1 LNHDA, CDR2 SQIVND (reference sequence). The CDR3 runs 15 residues. The CDR3 coding sequence is TGTGCCAGTAGATCCAGGCGCTCTGGGGCCAACGTCCTGACTTTC. Translated: CASRSRRSGANVLTF.

Ten or more counts support this clonotype. The V gene is TRBV7-2, the J gene TRBJ2-2; unclear D gene. V gave up 3 bases and J gave up 3 bases, with 11 bases separating them. The CDR3 has 15 residues. CDR1 and CDR2 (germline): SGHTA, FQGNSA. The CDR3 region is CASSFFGPDTGELFF. CDR3 bases: TGTGCCAGCAGCTTTTTTGGACCCGACACCGGGGAGCTGTTTTTT.

This clonotype showed up many times. The gene calls are TRBV5-1 and TRBJ2-1, with D possibly being TRBD2 (6 bases). V lost 4 bases and J 4 bases, leaving 9 bases between the germline ends. CDR3 size: 13 residues. From germline, CDR1 is SGHRS and CDR2 YFSETQ. CDR3 nucleotide sequence: TGCGCCAGCAGCCAGACTAGGTACAATGAGCAGTTCTTC. It is translated as CASSQTRYNEQFF.

This clonotype showed up many times. The chain recombines TRBV5-1 with TRBJ2-7; D might be TRBD2 (5 bases). Per the germline V gene, CDR1 is SGHRS and CDR2 is YFSETQ. The CDR3 has 14 residues. Trimming left V 0 bases short and J 4 bases short, with 11 bases between. CDR3 protein: CASSLDSERYEQYF. In DNA form, the CDR3 reads TGCGCCAGCAGCTTGGATAGCGAACGTTACGAGCAGTACTTC.

V usage is TRBV18 and J usage is TRBJ1-6; D not resolved. Trimming stripped 6 bases from V and 7 bases from J, with 16 bases between. This CDR3 is built from 15 residues. Germline V gene data show CDR1 as KGHSH and CDR2 as LQKENI. The CDR3 coding sequence is TGTGCCAGCTCCCCTCGGCCGGACGCGAATTCACCCCTCCACTTT. It yields the protein CASSPRPDANSPLHF.

This clonotype was observed at least ten times. The genes are TRBV7-9 and TRBJ1-4; 8 bases fit TRBD1. The length of the CDR3 is 15 residues. From germline, CDR1 is SEHNR and CDR2 FQNEAQ (reference sequence). The V and J ends lost 5 bases and 11 bases, in that order; junction bases with no gene match: 13. CDR3 residues: CASSAQGGAGYKLFF. CDR3 nucleotide sequence: TGTGCCAGCAGCGCACAGGGGGGCGCGGGTTATAAACTGTTTTTT.

This clonotype came up many times. The gene calls are TRBV9 and TRBJ1-2; no clear D. This CDR3 is 14 amino acids long. Per the germline V gene, CDR1 is SGDLS and CDR2 is YYNGEE. V was pared by 3 bases and J by 4 bases, with 13 bases between. The CDR3 nucleotides are TGTGCCAGCAGCGATTGGCGAGGACTCTATGGCTACACCTTC. This encodes CASSDWRGLYGYTF.

This clonotype was counted at least ten times. The chain couples TRBV2 to TRBJ2-1, with no clear D. The CDR3 is 15 residues long. With 7 bases removed from V and 5 bases from J, the gap between germline ends came to 18 bases. From germline, CDR1 is SNHLY and CDR2 FYNNEI. The chain's CDR3 is CASTRKTSINNEQFF. The CDR3 coding sequence is TGTGCCAGCACGAGGAAGACCTCTATTAACAATGAGCAGTTCTTC. Variable domain in full (rest from reference TRBV2 and TRBJ2-1): EPEVTQTPSHQVTQMGQEVILRCVPISNHLYFYWYRQILGQKVEFLVSFYNNEISEKSEIFDDQFSVERPDGSNFTLKIRSTKLEDSAMYFCASTRKTSINNEQFFGPGTRLTVL.

The V and J genes are TRBV11-1 and TRBJ2-1; D call uncertain. V lost 5 bases and J 7 bases, leaving 12 bases between the germline ends. The CDR3 length is 13 residues. Germline CDR1 reads SGHAT; CDR2 reads FQDESV (reference sequence). For the CDR3, the DNA is TGTGCCAGCAGCCCATTAATTACAAATGAGCAGTTCTTC. It yields the protein CASSPLITNEQFF. Together with reference TRBV11-1 and TRBJ2-1, the CDR3 gives the full variable domain: EAEVAQSPRYKITEKSQAVAFWCDPISGHATLYWYRQILGQGPELLVQFQDESVVDDSQLPKDRFSAERLKGVDSTLKIQPAELGDSAMYLCASSPLITNEQFFGPGTRLTVL.

This clonotype has a handful of counts. V gene TRBV20-1 combines with J gene TRBJ2-7; maybe TRBD1 (5 bases). The germline CDR1 and CDR2 sequences are DFQATT and SNEGSKA (reference sequence). V was shortened by 8 bases and J by 4 bases, with 15 bases between the two germline ends. The CDR3 loop spans 12 amino acids. The CDR3 DNA follows: TGCAGTCCCAAGGTGACAGATTACGAGCAGTACTTC. Translation: CSPKVTDYEQYF.

This clonotype was recorded many times. The rearrangement joins TRBV6-2 or TRBV6-3 to TRBJ2-7; 9 bases are a match to TRBD1. Germline CDR1 MNHEY, CDR2 SVGEGT. The CDR3 is 17 residues long. The junction had 10 bases not matched to a gene; V was cut back by 2 bases and J by 2 bases. For the CDR3, the DNA is TGTGCCAGCAGTTACATCGTCGGGACAGGGAGCGCCTACGAGCAGTACTTC. Translated: CASSYIVGTGSAYEQYF.

This chain uses TRBV5-6 with TRBJ2-7; D ambiguous. There are 13 residues in the CDR3. Trimming pared 4 bases from V and 0 bases from J, leaving 8 bases between. Germline CDR1 is SGHDT and CDR2 is YYEEEE. The CDR3 loop reads CASSRRNSYEQYF. The CDR3 DNA reads TGTGCCAGCAGCCGCAGGAACTCCTACGAGCAGTACTTC.

V is TRBV6-2 or TRBV6-3 and J is TRBJ2-7; perhaps TRBD2 as D (7 bases). This CDR3 has 14 residues. Looked up from germline, CDR1 is MNHEY and CDR2 is SVGEGT. Trimming took 5 bases from V and 3 from J, leaving 14 bases between them. This chain's CDR3 is CASSLEGGLYEQYF. The DNA for the CDR3 is TGTGCCAGCAGTCTAGAGGGGGGGCTCTACGAGCAGTACTTC.

The J gene is TRBJ2-3, the V gene TRBV12-3 or TRBV12-4; TRBD2 matches at 8 bases. The CDR3 covers 15 residues. After removal of 6 bases from V and 0 bases from J, the junction contained 5 bases not matched to a gene. CDR3 protein: CASRRTSTSTDTQYF. The DNA of the CDR3 is TGTGCCAGCAGGCGGACTAGCACAAGCACAGATACGCAGTATTTT.

This clonotype was counted at least ten times. The genes are TRBV24-1 and TRBJ1-1; no firm D call. This CDR3 has 11 residues. Per the germline V gene, CDR1 is KGHDR and CDR2 is SFDVKD. The germline V and J ends were trimmed by 9 bases and 5 bases, with 9 bases remaining between them. The CDR3 region has the DNA TGTGCCACCCGGGCGGGAACTGAAGCTTTCTTT. Residues: CATRAGTEAFF.

This clonotype was detected only a few times. This chain connects TRBV19 to TRBJ1-6; TRBD1 matches at 7 bases. The CDR3 spans 15 residues. J was trimmed by 10 bases and V by 5 bases; bases with no gene match: 11. Germline V gives CDR1 LNHDA, CDR2 SQIVND (reference sequence). This chain's CDR3 is CASSYRGVFESPLHF. The CDR3 DNA reads TGTGCCAGTAGTTACAGGGGCGTCTTTGAATCACCCCTCCACTTT.

The chain joins TRBV12-3 or TRBV12-4 to TRBJ1-2; unclear D gene. The CDR3 runs to 15 residues. Trimming cost V 5 bases and J 0 bases, with 13 bases left between them. The CDR3 region is CASSLGLLTNYGYTF. CDR3 bases: TGTGCCAGCAGTCTTGGACTTTTAACTAACTATGGCTACACCTTC.

In this sample, this clonotype turned up many times. One end of the junction does not line up with germline, which may come from a read error. The genes are TRBV3-1 and TRBJ2-1, with a weak D call TRBD2 (5 bases). The germline V gene has CDR1 LGHDT and CDR2 YNNKEL (reference sequence). The CDR3 runs 12 residues. CDR3 in DNA: TGTGCCAGCAGCCACGGGGATGTCATCAGGCTCTTC. Protein product: CASSHGDVIRLF.

This clonotype has more than one count but fewer than ten. This chain joins TRBV20-1 and TRBJ2-7; D is perhaps TRBD1 or TRBD2 (5 bases each). The CDR3 covers 14 residues. The V end was cut by 4 bases, the J end by 9 bases, with 22 bases between. Germline V lookup: CDR1 DFQATT, CDR2 SNEGSKA (reference sequence). The CDR3 sequence: CSAKPGPDFGGQYF. The CDR3 DNA sequence: TGCAGTGCTAAACCGGGACCCGATTTTGGCGGGCAGTACTTC.

This clonotype has at least ten counts. V and J are TRBV7-2 and TRBJ2-1, with D perhaps matching TRBD2 (5 bases). Trimming removed 11 bases at V and 7 bases at J, with 15 bases between. Germline loops: CDR1 SGHTA, CDR2 FQGNSA. The CDR3 contains 12 residues. The CDR3 DNA reads TGTGCCGCGGGTACGGTGAGGAATGAGCAGTTCTTC. Residues: CAAGTVRNEQFF. The entire variable domain, with the rest obtained from reference TRBV7-2 and TRBJ2-1, is as follows: GAGVSQSPSNKVTEKGKDVELRCDPISGHTALYWYRQSLGQGLEFLIYFQGNSAPDKSGLPSDRFSAERTGGSVSTLTIQRTQQEDSAVYLCAAGTVRNEQFFGPGTRLTVL.

This clonotype was seen at least ten times. This chain links TRBV4-3 with TRBJ2-3, with TRBD2 matching 8 bases. In germline, CDR1 is LGHNA, CDR2 YSLEER. V gave up 4 bases and J gave up 5 bases; unmatched junction bases: 11. This CDR3 has 16 amino acids. The CDR3 reads CASSRFVSGGGDTQYF. CDR3 DNA: TGCGCCAGCAGCCGGTTCGTATCGGGAGGGGGAGATACGCAGTATTTT.

The rearrangement links TRBV28 to TRBJ2-2, with unresolved D. Per the germline V gene, CDR1 is MDHEN and CDR2 is SYDVKM. V gave up 5 bases and J gave up 2 bases, with 6 bases separating them. CDR3 length: 13 residues. The CDR3 DNA sequence: TGTGCCAGCAGTGACCAAAACACCGGGGAGCTGTTTTTT. Translated: CASSDQNTGELFF.

The rearrangement joins TRBV11-3 to TRBJ2-1, with 7 positions matching TRBD2. This CDR3 has 13 amino acids. Germline V gene data show CDR1 as SGHNT and CDR2 as YENEEA. V gave up 5 bases and J gave up 8 bases; unmatched junction bases: 6. The CDR3 loop reads CASSRGSRDEQFF. CDR3 sequence (DNA): TGTGCCAGCAGCCGCGGGAGTCGGGATGAGCAGTTCTTC.

This clonotype appeared a few times. The V call is TRBV28, the J call TRBJ2-1, with TRBD2 matching over 10 bases. The CDR3 runs 16 residues. Germline CDR1 and CDR2: MDHEN and SYDVKM. V shed 3 bases and J 4 bases; nucleotides not matched to a gene: 6. In DNA form, the CDR3 reads TGTGCCAGCAGTTTGCCAACTAGCGGGAATTACAATGAGCAGTTCTTC. Its protein product is CASSLPTSGNYNEQFF.

This clonotype was observed a handful of times. This sequence joins TRBV3-1 and TRBJ2-3; TRBD1 matches at 9 bases. CDR3 size: 15 residues. The V and J ends lost 2 bases and 6 bases, in that order; junction bases with no gene match: 6. In germline, CDR1 is LGHDT, CDR2 YNNKEL (reference sequence). Here the CDR3 reads CASSQSGTGIDTQYF. The CDR3 DNA reads TGTGCCAGCAGCCAATCCGGGACAGGGATTGATACGCAGTATTTT.

This clonotype was counted at least ten times. The DNA is omitted, as the CDR3 cannot be located on it reliably, and the CDR3 follows TCRdb's listing. The chain recombines TRBV12-3 or TRBV12-4 with TRBJ2-4; the tabulated D call, TRBD2, remains unverified against the DNA. With termini counted, the CDR3 has 15 amino acids. The CDR3 sequence is CASSFGSGGKNIQYF.

This clonotype has ten or more counts. The chain carries TRBV5-6 and TRBJ2-3; no firm D call. The CDR3 has 12 amino acids. V was trimmed by 2 bases and J by 5 bases, leaving 6 bases between them. Germline V gives CDR1 SGHDT, CDR2 YYEEEE. CDR3 sequence reads: CASSFFGDTQYF. Here the CDR3 DNA reads TGTGCCAGCAGCTTCTTCGGAGATACGCAGTATTTT.

This clonotype has a count of ten or more. The rearrangement joins TRBV9 to TRBJ2-1; 8 nucleotides line up with TRBD1. The germline V gene has CDR1 SGDLS and CDR2 YYNGEE. V was pared by 1 base and J by 3 bases, with 6 bases of the junction left unmatched. CDR3 length: 16 amino acids. CDR3 in DNA: TGTGCCAGCAGCGTAAGGGGTGGACAGGGCTACAATGAGCAGTTCTTC. Translation gives CASSVRGGQGYNEQFF.

The chain couples TRBV6-2 or TRBV6-3 to TRBJ2-3; TRBD1 is a possible D gene (7 bases). The CDR3 sequence is 16 residues long. The germline V and J ends were trimmed by 7 bases and 1 base, with 18 bases remaining between them. Germline V gene lookup returns CDR1 MNHEY and CDR2 SVGEGT. CDR3 sequence reads: CASTETRRGRTDTQYF. CDR3 nucleotides: TGTGCCAGCACCGAAACTCGGAGGGGGCGCACAGATACGCAGTATTTT.

This clonotype was recorded many times. V usage is TRBV20-1 and J usage is TRBJ1-5; TRBD1 agrees at 7 bases. The V segment lost 5 bases and the J segment 0 bases; nucleotides outside the gene matches: 4. Germline CDR1 reads DFQATT; CDR2 reads SNEGSKA (reference sequence). The CDR3 extends over 14 amino acids. This chain's CDR3 is CSALGQNSNQPQHF. CDR3 nucleotide sequence: TGCAGTGCTTTGGGACAGAATAGCAATCAGCCCCAGCATTTT.